This T cell receptor beta chain was documented in a study of T cells in Graves' hyperthyroidism and ophthalmopathy. Study results and caveats: Researchers report that a 13 V-J model separated ophthalmopathy from stable hyperthyroidism. Before onset, ophthalmopathy was predicted by the model a median around 6.2 months earlier.

Recently diagnosed hyperthyroidism of less than 2 months' duration affected patients aged 18 to 65. Using RNA transcripts as the source, TCR beta CDR3 regions were amplified. The HTBI primer set drove a first-round RT-PCR of the TCR CDR3. TCRdb re-derived calls from the multiplex PCR reads in MiXCR, one entry per CDR3 protein. In the table there are 470,000 or so distinct CDR3 sequences, less than 25% of which are singletons. Regarding this clonotype: Its target is not known.

CDR1 SGHTA and CDR2 FQGNSA come from the germline V gene. The CDR3 runs to 14 residues. The gene calls are TRBV7-2 and TRBJ1-2, with D hard to call. The TCR sequence derives from a man aged 18 to 30 with Graves' hyperthyroidism. The specimen sequenced was blood. CDR3 sequence: CAVSPGQPFYGYTF. The CDR3 DNA reads TGTGCAGTCTCCCCGGGCCAACCTTTCTATGGCTACACCTTC.